Listed here are 10 T cell receptor beta chains from one sample, sequenced in a study of PD-L1 blockade in urothelial cancer. Repertoires were generated with immunoSEQ multiplex PCR, while TCRdb's copy carries only in-frame clones and drops some. The table lists around 42,000 clones, 81% of them singletons. Sequenced material: PBMCs, taken around atezolizumab (anti-PD-L1) treatment. These TCRs come from a man between 65 and 79 years old with urothelial cancer.

The CDR3 reads CASSDTSGRSGRSYNEQFF. The CDR3 nucleotides read TGTGCCAGCAGTGATACTAGCGGGAGGTCGGGACGCTCCTACAATGAGCAGTTCTTC. The J gene is TRBJ2-1, the V gene TRBV6-4; 12 bases are shared with TRBD2. The CDR3 contains 19 residues. Germline V lookup: CDR1 MRHNA, CDR2 SNTAGT. Trimming took 3 bases from V and 0 from J; bases not matched to a gene: 9.

The J gene is TRBJ2-7, the V gene TRBV19; D might be TRBD1 (6 bases). The germline V gene has CDR1 LNHDA and CDR2 SQIVND (reference sequence). The CDR3 covers 14 residues. With 7 bases removed from V and 2 bases from J, the gap between germline ends came to 15 bases. For the CDR3, the DNA is TGTGCCAGTAAGATGAGCACAGGGCCCTACGAGCAGTACTTC. It is translated as CASKMSTGPYEQYF. The full variable domain, rest sourced from reference TRBV19 and TRBJ2-7, is DGGITQSPKYLFRKEGQNVTLSCEQNLNHDAMYWYRQDPGQGLRLIYYSQIVNDFQKGDIAEGYSVSREKKESFPLTVTSAQKNPTAFYLCASKMSTGPYEQYFGPGTRLTVT.

The V gene is TRBV4-3, the J gene TRBJ1-1; D remains unclear. Germline V CDR1 and CDR2: LGHNA, YSLEER. Trimming took off 0 bases at V and 10 bases at J, with 6 bases between the two ends. The CDR3 is made up of 11 amino acids. The CDR3 here is CASSQDGLAFF. CDR3 DNA sequence: TGCGCCAGCAGCCAAGACGGTTTAGCTTTCTTT.

The CDR3 DNA sequence: TGTGCCAGCAAGAGCTTGAACACTGAAGCTTTCTTT. Protein product: CASKSLNTEAFF. V and J are TRBV27 and TRBJ1-1; D unresolved. Germline CDR1 reads MNHEY; CDR2 reads SMNVEV (reference sequence). The CDR3 consists of 12 residues. Trimming shortened V by 7 bases and J by 0 bases, and 6 bases separated the two germline ends.

The rearrangement uses TRBV29-1 and TRBJ2-1; 8 bases map to TRBD1. J gave up 3 bases and V 4 bases, and 2 bases lay outside the gene matches. Per the germline V gene, CDR1 is SQVTM and CDR2 is ANQGSEA. The CDR3 loop spans 13 amino acids. In nucleotides, the CDR3 is TGCAGCGTTGCGGGACAGGTCTACAATGAGCAGTTCTTC. It translates to CSVAGQVYNEQFF.

The rearrangement links TRBV6-1 to TRBJ1-1, with unresolved D. Germline V gives CDR1 MNHNS, CDR2 SASEGT. This CDR3 is 11 amino acids long. Trimming took off 7 bases at V and 11 bases at J, with 14 bases between the two ends. The CDR3: CASTGNSYAFF. The CDR3 DNA sequence: TGTGCCAGCACCGGGAACTCGTACGCTTTCTTT.

The chain carries TRBV6-6 and TRBJ2-3; no definite D call. The CDR3 has 12 amino acids. The germline gives CDR1 MNHNY, CDR2 SVGAGI (reference sequence). V was trimmed by 6 bases and J by 9 bases, leaving 13 bases between them. CDR3 sequence reads: CASSAPGGTQYF. CDR3 DNA: TGTGCCAGCAGCGCCCCGGGTGGAACGCAGTATTTT.

The rearrangement links TRBV5-4 to TRBJ2-1; D is ambiguous. The V end was cut by 0 bases, the J end by 3 bases, with 13 bases between. Germline V lookup: CDR1 SGHNT, CDR2 YYREEE (reference sequence). The CDR3 has 16 amino acids. CDR3 DNA: TGTGCCAGCAGCTTGGAATGGGCAGACAACTACAATGAGCAGTTCTTC. This gives the protein CASSLEWADNYNEQFF.

V usage is TRBV11-2 and J usage is TRBJ1-1; D remains unclear. This CDR3 has 14 residues. Germline CDR1 reads SGHAT; CDR2 reads FQNNGV. Trimming took 1 base from V and 2 from J, leaving 8 bases between them. The CDR3 spells CASSLGPGNTEAFF. For the CDR3, the DNA is TGTGCCAGCAGCTTAGGTCCGGGTAACACTGAAGCTTTCTTT.

The CDR3 sequence is CASSEQGSIQETQYF. The CDR3 DNA is TGTGCCAGCAGTGAACAGGGATCGATACAAGAGACCCAGTACTTC. V and J are TRBV25-1 and TRBJ2-5; D is possibly TRBD1 (5 bases). V lost 2 bases, J lost 2 bases, and 12 bases lay in between. The CDR3 has 15 amino acids. The germline gives CDR1 MGHDK, CDR2 SYGVNS.